This T cell receptor (beta chain) stems from a study of blood T cell repertoires in COVID-19. Overall study context: The study drew acute and convalescent COVID-19 samples from the United States, Italy and Spain.

This clone has more than one count but fewer than ten. The CDR3 consists of 15 residues. Trimming removed 5 bases from V and 5 bases from J; junction bases left unmatched: 8. Per germline, CDR1 SGHVS and CDR2 FNYEAQ. The repertoire was sequenced with immunoSEQ multiplex PCR; TCRdb's copy has only in-frame clones and lacks some. The sample lists hundreds of thousands of clones, about 88% occurring once. Individuals drawn from approximately 26 US areas were about 18 to 90 years old. The study recruited exposed participants who had met a COVID-19 case within 2 weeks before entry. J is TRBJ1-4 and V is TRBV7-6; 7 nucleotides line up with TRBD1. Sequencing was carried out using PBMCs or T cells enriched from blood (not recorded which). This clonotype originated in a woman under 30 who had been exposed to COVID-19. As DNA, the CDR3 is TGTGCCAGCAGCCCAAACAGGGGCCCCAATGAAAAACTGTTTTTT. It yields the protein CASSPNRGPNEKLFF.